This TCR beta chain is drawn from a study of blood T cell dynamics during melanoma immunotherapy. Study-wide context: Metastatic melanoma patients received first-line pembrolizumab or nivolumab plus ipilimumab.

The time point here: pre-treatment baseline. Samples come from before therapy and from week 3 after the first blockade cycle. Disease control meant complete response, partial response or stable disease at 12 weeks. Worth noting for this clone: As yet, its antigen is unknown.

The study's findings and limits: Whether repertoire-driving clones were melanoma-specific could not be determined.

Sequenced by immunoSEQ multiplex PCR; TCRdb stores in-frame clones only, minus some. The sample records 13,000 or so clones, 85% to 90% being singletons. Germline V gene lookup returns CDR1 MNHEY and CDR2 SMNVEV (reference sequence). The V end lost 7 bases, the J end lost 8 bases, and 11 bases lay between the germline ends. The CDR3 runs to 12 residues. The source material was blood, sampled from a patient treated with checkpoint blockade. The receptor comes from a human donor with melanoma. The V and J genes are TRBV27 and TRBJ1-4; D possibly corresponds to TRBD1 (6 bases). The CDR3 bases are TGTGCCAGCAAGACAGGATTAGAAAAACTGTTTTTT. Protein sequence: CASKTGLEKLFF. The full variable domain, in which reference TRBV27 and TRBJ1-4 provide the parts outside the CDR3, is EAQVTQNPRYLITVTGKKLTVTCSQNMNHEYMSWYRQDPGLGLRQIYYSMNVEVTDKGDVPEGYKVSRKEKRNFPLILESPSPNQTSLYFCASKTGLEKLFFGSGTQLSVL.